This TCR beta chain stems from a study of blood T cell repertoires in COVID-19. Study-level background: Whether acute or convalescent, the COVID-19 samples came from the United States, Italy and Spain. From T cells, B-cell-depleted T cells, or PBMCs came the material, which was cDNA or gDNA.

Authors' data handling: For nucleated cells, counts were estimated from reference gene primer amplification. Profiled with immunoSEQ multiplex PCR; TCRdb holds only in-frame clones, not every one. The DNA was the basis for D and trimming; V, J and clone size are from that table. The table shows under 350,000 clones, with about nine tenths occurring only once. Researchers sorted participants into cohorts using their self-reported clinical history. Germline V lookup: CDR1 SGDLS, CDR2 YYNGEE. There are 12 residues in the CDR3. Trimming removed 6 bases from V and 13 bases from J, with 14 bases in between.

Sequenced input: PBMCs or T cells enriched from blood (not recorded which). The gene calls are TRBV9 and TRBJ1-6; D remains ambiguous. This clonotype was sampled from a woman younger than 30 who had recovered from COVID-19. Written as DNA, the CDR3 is TGTGCCAGCACGCGGGGAGATAGGCCCCTCCACTTT. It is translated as CASTRGDRPLHF. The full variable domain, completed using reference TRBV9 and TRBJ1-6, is DSGVTQTPKHLITATGQRVTLRCSPRSGDLSVYWYQQSLDQGLQFLIQYYNGEERAKGNILERFSAQQFPDLHSELNLSSLELGDSALYFCASTRGDRPLHFGNGTRLTVT.